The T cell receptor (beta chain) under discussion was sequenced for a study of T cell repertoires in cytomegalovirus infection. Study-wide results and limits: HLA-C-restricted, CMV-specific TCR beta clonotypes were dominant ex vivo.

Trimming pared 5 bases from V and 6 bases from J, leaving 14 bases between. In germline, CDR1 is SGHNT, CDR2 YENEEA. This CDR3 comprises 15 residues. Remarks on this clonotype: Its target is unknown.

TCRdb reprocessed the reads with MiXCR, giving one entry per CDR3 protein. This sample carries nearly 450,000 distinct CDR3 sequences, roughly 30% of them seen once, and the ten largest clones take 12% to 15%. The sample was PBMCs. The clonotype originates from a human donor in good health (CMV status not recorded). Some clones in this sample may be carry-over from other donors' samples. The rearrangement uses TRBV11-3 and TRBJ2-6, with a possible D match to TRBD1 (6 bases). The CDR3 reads CASSAGQSEANVLTF. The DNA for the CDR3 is TGTGCCAGCAGCGCCGGACAGTCAGAGGCCAACGTCCTGACTTTC.